Below, 30 T cell receptor beta chains from the same sample are listed, as sequenced in a study of blood T cell repertoires in COVID-19. Generated by immunoSEQ multiplex PCR, the TCRdb table keeps only in-frame clones and is missing some. The table shows some 130,000 clones, with around three quarters occurring only once. The sequencing input was peripheral blood. The receptors come from a human donor in a cohort sampled during active COVID-19.

The gene calls are TRBV27 and TRBJ1-5; no reliable D call. This CDR3 is built from 13 residues. Trimming stripped 2 bases from V and 7 bases from J, with 9 bases between. From germline, CDR1 is MNHEY and CDR2 SMNVEV (reference sequence). The CDR3 sequence: CASSLSREQPQHF. As DNA, the CDR3 is TGTGCCAGCAGTTTAAGCCGGGAACAGCCCCAGCATTTT.

The chain recombines TRBV28 with TRBJ2-7; D is uncertain. CDR1 is MDHEN and CDR2 is SYDVKM in the germline V gene. Trimming took 6 bases from V and 4 from J, leaving 10 bases between them. The CDR3 loop spans 12 amino acids. The CDR3 loop reads CASRASGYEQYF. The CDR3 DNA is TGTGCCAGCAGAGCCTCAGGATACGAGCAGTACTTC.

The chain links TRBV5-8 to TRBJ1-5; TRBD1 aligns across 8 bases. Trimming removed 4 bases from V and 3 bases from J; junction bases left unmatched: 6. The CDR3 contains 15 residues. Germline CDR1 and CDR2: SGHTS and YDEGEE. The CDR3 loop reads CASSPGTGPNQPQHF. CDR3 DNA: TGTGCCAGCAGCCCGGGGACAGGCCCCAATCAGCCCCAGCATTTT.

This clone was detected once. The chain has TRBV11-2 and TRBJ2-7; TRBD1 matches 7 bases. Germline CDR1 and CDR2: SGHAT and FQNNGV. The CDR3 runs to 14 residues. Germline trimming cut 5 bases from V and 9 bases from J; bases unmatched to any gene: 13. The CDR3 is CASSQIRRTGMQYF. DNA for the CDR3: TGTGCCAGCAGCCAAATCCGGAGGACAGGCATGCAGTACTTC.

This chain uses TRBV13 with TRBJ2-2; the match to TRBD2 covers 13 bases. J was trimmed by 6 bases and V by 4 bases; bases with no gene match: 2. This CDR3 spans 15 amino acids. Germline lookup yields CDR1 PRHDT and CDR2 FYEKMQ (reference sequence). CDR3 sequence reads: CASSSTSGGAGELFF. The CDR3 DNA sequence: TGTGCCAGCAGCTCAACTAGCGGGGGGGCCGGGGAGCTGTTTTTT.

The V call is TRBV19, the J call TRBJ1-5; 12 bases line up with TRBD1. Per the germline V gene, CDR1 is LNHDA and CDR2 is SQIVND (reference sequence). The CDR3 runs 15 residues. The J segment lost 5 bases and the V segment lost 4 bases, leaving 3 bases of the junction unmatched. In DNA, the CDR3 is TGTGCCAGTAGTAAGGGACAGGGGGCTTATCAGCCCCAGCATTTT. Protein: CASSKGQGAYQPQHF.

V usage is TRBV11-2 and J usage is TRBJ2-1; D is perhaps TRBD2 (6 bases). The CDR3 extends over 16 amino acids. Germline V gene sequence: CDR1 SGHAT, CDR2 FQNNGV. Trimming removed 3 bases from V and 4 bases from J, with 16 bases in between. The CDR3 region has the DNA TGTGCCAGCAGCTTTCGTCGGGCGGGGCCTTACAATGAGCAGTTCTTC. Its translation is CASSFRRAGPYNEQFF.

DNA of the CDR3: TGTGCCAGCACCGTTCGGGGGACTACCGCCGACGAGCAGTACTTC. Its translation is CASTVRGTTADEQYF. J is TRBJ2-7 and V is TRBV11-2; TRBD2 agrees at 7 bases. Germline trimming cut 7 bases from V and 5 bases from J; bases unmatched to any gene: 14. The CDR3 sequence is 15 residues long. Germline CDR1 and CDR2: SGHAT and FQNNGV.

The genes are TRBV6-1 and TRBJ2-7; the match to TRBD2 covers 11 bases. The germline gives CDR1 MNHNS, CDR2 SASEGT. The CDR3 contains 16 residues. Trimming removed 4 bases from V and 7 bases from J; junction bases left unmatched: 12. DNA of the CDR3: TGTGCCAGCAGTGGTGTGGTAGCGGGGGGGCTGGGGGAGCAGTACTTC. Protein product: CASSGVVAGGLGEQYF.

This rearrangement joins TRBV7-9 to TRBJ1-2; 9 bases agree with TRBD1. Germline V CDR1 and CDR2: SEHNR, FQNEAQ (reference sequence). The length of the CDR3 is 13 residues. V shed 4 bases and J 7 bases; nucleotides not matched to a gene: 4. CDR3 protein: CASSSLDRGGYTF. The CDR3 DNA follows: TGTGCCAGCAGCTCGTTGGACAGGGGTGGCTACACCTTC.

The V call is TRBV11-2, the J call TRBJ2-5; D possibly corresponds to TRBD2 (5 bases). Germline CDR1 reads SGHAT; CDR2 reads FQNNGV. The CDR3 has 14 amino acids. Trimming removed 5 bases from V and 3 bases from J, with 13 bases in between. The CDR3 reads CASSLMDGEETQYF. For the CDR3, the DNA is TGTGCCAGCAGCCTGATGGACGGGGAAGAGACCCAGTACTTC.

The J gene is TRBJ1-1, the V gene TRBV6-5; the D is unclear. The CDR3 totals 13 residues. Between the trimmed V and J ends, which lost 10 bases and 11 bases, there was a span of 23 bases. The germline gives CDR1 MNHEY, CDR2 SVGAGI. CDR3 nucleotides: TGTGCCATCTCAGAACGGCTTTTGTCGGGGGCTTTCTTT. It is translated as CAISERLLSGAFF.

This sequence joins TRBV7-9 and TRBJ2-1; TRBD2 might be the D (5 bases). The germline V gene has CDR1 SEHNR and CDR2 FQNEAQ (reference sequence). There are 17 residues in the CDR3. Trimming took 6 bases from V and 7 from J, leaving 25 bases between them. CDR3 nucleotides: TGTGCCAGCAGATTCCCGCGGAGCTCTCGGAGGCCAAATGAGCAGTTCTTC. It encodes CASRFPRSSRRPNEQFF.

This chain connects TRBV28 to TRBJ1-2; D is uncertain. Trimming took 3 bases from V and 8 from J, leaving 16 bases between them. Germline loops: CDR1 MDHEN, CDR2 SYDVKM. The CDR3 is 14 residues long. The CDR3 loop is CASSLERVSWGYTF. Written as DNA, the CDR3 is TGTGCCAGCAGTTTGGAGAGGGTCTCTTGGGGCTACACCTTC.

J is TRBJ1-3 and V is TRBV2; a possible D gene is TRBD1 (5 bases). The germline V gene has CDR1 SNHLY and CDR2 FYNNEI. Trimming pared 4 bases from V and 0 bases from J, leaving 16 bases between. The CDR3 has 17 residues. The CDR3 DNA reads as TGTGCCAGCAGTGGCCCGGGACTTTTGAGCTCTGGAAACACCATATATTTT. Encoded protein: CASSGPGLLSSGNTIYF. Complete variable domain (other parts from reference TRBV2 and TRBJ1-3): EPEVTQTPSHQVTQMGQEVILRCVPISNHLYFYWYRQILGQKVEFLVSFYNNEISEKSEIFDDQFSVERPDGSNFTLKIRSTKLEDSAMYFCASSGPGLLSSGNTIYFGEGSWLTVV.

The rearrangement uses TRBV2 and TRBJ2-5, with TRBD2 matching 9 bases. The V gene end was trimmed by 2 bases and the J gene end by 2 bases; junction bases not matched to a gene: 6. The germline gives CDR1 SNHLY, CDR2 FYNNEI. The CDR3 runs to 16 residues. CDR3 residues: CASSESSGRTQETQYF. The DNA of the CDR3 is TGTGCCAGCAGTGAAAGTAGCGGGAGAACACAAGAGACCCAGTACTTC.

The CDR3 DNA reads as TGTGCCAGCAGCTTGGGTGCGGGGGGGCCCACAGATACGCAGTATTTT. Translated: CASSLGAGGPTDTQYF. V usage is TRBV5-6 and J usage is TRBJ2-3; 9 bases are a match to TRBD2. V lost 0 bases, J lost 2 bases, and 4 bases stayed unmatched. The length of the CDR3 is 16 residues. Germline CDR1 is SGHDT and CDR2 is YYEEEE.

The chain couples TRBV12-5 to TRBJ2-1; D is unresolved. The CDR3 covers 16 residues. Germline CDR1 and CDR2: LGHNT and FRNRAP. Trimming left V 5 bases short and J 6 bases short, with 20 bases between. The DNA of the CDR3 is TGTGCTAGTGGTGACACAGATTTACCCCTCACCAATGAGCAGTTCTTC. This gives the protein CASGDTDLPLTNEQFF.

The chain recombines TRBV2 with TRBJ2-1, with 13 bases fitting TRBD2. Germline V CDR1 and CDR2: SNHLY, FYNNEI. The ends lost 6 bases at V and 7 bases at J; junction bases unmatched: 6. This CDR3 spans 15 amino acids. The CDR3 loop reads CASRNRTSGGNEQFF. For the CDR3, the DNA is TGTGCCAGCAGGAACCGGACTAGCGGGGGTAATGAGCAGTTCTTC.

V gene TRBV19 combines with J gene TRBJ1-5; D not resolved. V gave up 0 bases and J gave up 7 bases, with 13 bases separating them. The CDR3 has 15 amino acids. Germline-derived CDR1 and CDR2 are LNHDA and SQIVND (reference sequence). Here the CDR3 reads CASSIERGLGQPQHF. In DNA, the CDR3 is TGTGCCAGTAGTATAGAACGGGGATTAGGGCAGCCCCAGCATTTT.

This chain joins TRBV5-1 and TRBJ2-7; 9 nucleotides match TRBD2. CDR3 length equals 16 residues. V gave up 2 bases and J gave up 1 base; unmatched junction bases: 7. Per the germline V gene, CDR1 is SGHRS and CDR2 is YFSETQ. The CDR3 DNA is TGCGCCAGCAGCTTCCCCGTGGCGGGGGGGTCCTACGAGCAGTACTTC. Translation gives CASSFPVAGGSYEQYF. The full variable domain, rest sourced from reference TRBV5-1 and TRBJ2-7, is KAGVTQTPRYLIKTRGQQVTLSCSPISGHRSVSWYQQTPGQGLQFLFEYFSETQRNKGNFPGRFSGRQFSNSRSEMNVSTLELGDSALYLCASSFPVAGGSYEQYFGPGTRLTVT.

The chain couples TRBV23-1 to TRBJ2-7; a possible D gene is TRBD1 (7 bases). TRBV23-1 qualifies as an ORF whose function is uncertain. V was clipped by 2 bases and J by 4 bases, with 15 bases between them. The CDR3 is 15 residues long. Written as DNA, the CDR3 is TGCGCCAGCAGTCAAGATGGCAGGGGGGATTACGAGCAGTACTTC. Translating it yields CASSQDGRGDYEQYF.

The V call is TRBV21-1, the J call TRBJ1-5. TRBV21-1 is a documented pseudogene. The CDR3 sequence is 17 residues long. Here the CDR3 reads CAESVRLEKELRQPQHF. The CDR3, as DNA: TGTGCCGAGAGCGTGCGGTTAGAGAAGGAATTACGTCAGCCCCAGCATTTT.

V usage is TRBV5-4 and J usage is TRBJ2-7; a weak D match, TRBD2 (6 bases). The CDR3 is 15 amino acids. Germline loops: CDR1 SGHNT, CDR2 YYREEE (reference sequence). The V end was cut by 4 bases, the J end by 7 bases, with 21 bases between. CDR3 sequence: CASSPSLTRRGEQYF. The CDR3 nucleotides read TGTGCCAGCAGCCCTTCCTTGACCAGGAGGGGAGAGCAGTACTTC.

CDR3 amino acids: CASSFEGNTEAFF. CDR3 DNA: TGTGCCAGCAGCTTTGAGGGGAACACTGAAGCTTTCTTT. The V gene is TRBV7-9, the J gene TRBJ1-1, with unresolved D. The V gene lost 3 bases and the J gene lost 1 base, with 6 bases spanning the gap. Germline values: CDR1 SEHNR, CDR2 FQNEAQ (reference sequence). The CDR3 is 13 residues long.

This chain joins TRBV10-1 and TRBJ2-7; 9 bases line up with TRBD2. V shed 4 bases, J shed 2 bases, and the junction held 3 bases outside the gene matches. CDR1 is WNHNN and CDR2 is SYGVQD in the germline V gene (reference sequence). CDR3 length: 14 amino acids. The CDR3 DNA reads as TGCGCCAGCAGTGTACAGCGGGGGGCCTACGAGCAGTACTTC. The encoded protein is CASSVQRGAYEQYF.

The V call is TRBV24-1, the J call TRBJ2-3, with 11 bases fitting TRBD2. Germline values: CDR1 KGHDR, CDR2 SFDVKD. J was trimmed by 7 bases and V by 2 bases; bases with no gene match: 7. This CDR3 region has 16 residues. The CDR3 sequence: CATSDSRLAGPHTQYF. Written as DNA, the CDR3 is TGTGCCACCAGTGATTCTAGACTAGCGGGGCCTCATACGCAGTATTTT.

The J gene is TRBJ2-7, the V gene TRBV7-9; 8 bases line up with TRBD2. This CDR3 is 14 amino acids long. With V trimmed by 5 bases and J by 7 bases, 10 bases remained unmatched. Germline V CDR1 and CDR2: SEHNR, FQNEAQ (reference sequence). The CDR3 sequence: CASSREGGHREQYF. In nucleotides, the CDR3 is TGTGCCAGCAGCCGGGAGGGGGGGCACAGGGAGCAGTACTTC. Supplemented by reference TRBV7-9 and TRBJ2-7, the full variable domain reads DTGVSQNPRHKITKRGQNVTFRCDPISEHNRLYWYRQTLGQGPEFLTYFQNEAQLEKSRLLSDRFSAERPKGSFSTLEIQRTEQGDSAMYLCASSREGGHREQYFGPGTRLTVT.

The genes are TRBV20-1 and TRBJ1-5; maybe TRBD1 (6 bases). V lost 8 bases, J lost 12 bases, and 11 bases lay in between. The CDR3 length is 9 residues. CDR1 and CDR2 (germline): DFQATT, SNEGSKA (reference sequence). CDR3: CSRNRVQHF. The CDR3 region has the DNA TGCAGTAGGAACAGGGTCCAGCATTTT.

The CDR3 here is CASSLTRLAPNEQFF. The CDR3, as DNA: TGTGCCAGCAGTTTAACCCGACTAGCCCCTAATGAGCAGTTCTTC. The V and J genes are TRBV27 and TRBJ2-1, with 7 nucleotides matching TRBD2. CDR3 size: 15 residues. From germline, CDR1 is MNHEY and CDR2 SMNVEV (reference sequence). V lost 2 bases to trimming and J lost 7 bases; unmatched junction nucleotides: 8.